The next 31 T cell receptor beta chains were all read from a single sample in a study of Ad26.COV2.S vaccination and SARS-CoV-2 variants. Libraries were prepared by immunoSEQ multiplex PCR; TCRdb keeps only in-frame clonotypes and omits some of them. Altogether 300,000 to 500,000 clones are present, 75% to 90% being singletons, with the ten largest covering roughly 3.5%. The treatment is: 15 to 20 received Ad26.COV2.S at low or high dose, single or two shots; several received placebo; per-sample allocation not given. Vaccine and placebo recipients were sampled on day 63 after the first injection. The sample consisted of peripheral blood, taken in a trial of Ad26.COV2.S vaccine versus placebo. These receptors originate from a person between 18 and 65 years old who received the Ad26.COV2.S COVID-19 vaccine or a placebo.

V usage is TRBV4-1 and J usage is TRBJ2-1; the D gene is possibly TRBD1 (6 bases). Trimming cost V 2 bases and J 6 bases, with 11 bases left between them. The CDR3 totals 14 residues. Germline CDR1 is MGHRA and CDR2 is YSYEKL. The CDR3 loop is CASSQHIGGNEQFF. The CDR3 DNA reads TGCGCCAGCAGCCAACACATAGGGGGCAATGAGCAGTTCTTC.

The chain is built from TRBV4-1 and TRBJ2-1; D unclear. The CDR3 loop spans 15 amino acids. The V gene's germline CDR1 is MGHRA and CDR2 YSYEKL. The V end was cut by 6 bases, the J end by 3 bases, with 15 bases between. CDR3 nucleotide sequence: TGCGCCAGCAGTACGATTGGGCTCCTCTACAATGAGCAGTTCTTC. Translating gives CASSTIGLLYNEQFF.

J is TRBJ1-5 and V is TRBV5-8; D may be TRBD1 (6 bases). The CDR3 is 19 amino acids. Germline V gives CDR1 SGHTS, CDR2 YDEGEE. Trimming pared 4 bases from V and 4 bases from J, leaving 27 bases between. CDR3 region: CASSPRRGFTGPINQPQHF. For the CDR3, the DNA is TGTGCCAGCAGCCCGCGGAGAGGGTTTACAGGGCCAATAAATCAGCCCCAGCATTTT.

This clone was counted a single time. The DNA of the CDR3 is TGTGCCAGCAGCCAAGCCCTGAAGCGGGCCGGCACAGATACGCAGTATTTT. Protein product: CASSQALKRAGTDTQYF. The chain links TRBV3-1 (or the pseudogene TRBV3-2) to TRBJ2-3, with D perhaps matching TRBD2 (6 bases). Germline CDR1 reads LGHDT; CDR2 reads YNNKEL (reference sequence). Trimming cost V 1 base and J 1 base, with 15 bases left between them. The CDR3 consists of 17 residues.

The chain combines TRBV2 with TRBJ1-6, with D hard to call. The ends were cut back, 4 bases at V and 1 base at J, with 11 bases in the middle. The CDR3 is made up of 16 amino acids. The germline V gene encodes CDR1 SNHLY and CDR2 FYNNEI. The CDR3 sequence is CASSGESGSYNSPLHF. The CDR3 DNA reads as TGTGCCAGCAGTGGGGAATCAGGATCCTATAATTCACCCCTCCACTTT.

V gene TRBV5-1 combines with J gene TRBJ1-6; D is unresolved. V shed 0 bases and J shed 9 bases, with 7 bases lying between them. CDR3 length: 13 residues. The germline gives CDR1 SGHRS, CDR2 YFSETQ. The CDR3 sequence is CASSLETSSPLHF. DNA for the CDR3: TGCGCCAGCAGCTTGGAGACTAGTTCACCCCTCCACTTT.

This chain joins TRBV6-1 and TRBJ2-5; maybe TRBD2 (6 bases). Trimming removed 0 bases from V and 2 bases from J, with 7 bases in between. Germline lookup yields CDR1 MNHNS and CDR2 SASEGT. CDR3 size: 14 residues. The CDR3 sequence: CASSEAGGQETQYF. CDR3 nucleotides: TGTGCCAGCAGTGAAGCTGGGGGGCAAGAGACCCAGTACTTC.

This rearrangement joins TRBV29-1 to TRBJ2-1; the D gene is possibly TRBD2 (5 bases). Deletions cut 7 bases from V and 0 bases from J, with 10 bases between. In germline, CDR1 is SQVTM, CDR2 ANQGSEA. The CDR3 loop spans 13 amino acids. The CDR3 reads CSADGNSYNEQFF. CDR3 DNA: TGCAGCGCCGACGGGAACTCCTACAATGAGCAGTTCTTC.

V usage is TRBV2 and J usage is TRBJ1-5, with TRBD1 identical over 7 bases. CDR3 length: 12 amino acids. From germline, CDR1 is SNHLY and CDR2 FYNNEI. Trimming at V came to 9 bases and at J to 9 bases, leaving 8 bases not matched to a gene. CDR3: CASRQGGGPQHF. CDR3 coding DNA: TGTGCCAGTCGACAGGGTGGTGGGCCCCAGCATTTT.

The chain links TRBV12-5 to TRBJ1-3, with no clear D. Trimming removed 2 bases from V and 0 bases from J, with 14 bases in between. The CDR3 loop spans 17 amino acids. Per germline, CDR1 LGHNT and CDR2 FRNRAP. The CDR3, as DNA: TGTGCTAGTGGTTTGAGGCTGTGGACGGACTCTGGAAACACCATATATTTT. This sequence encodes CASGLRLWTDSGNTIYF.

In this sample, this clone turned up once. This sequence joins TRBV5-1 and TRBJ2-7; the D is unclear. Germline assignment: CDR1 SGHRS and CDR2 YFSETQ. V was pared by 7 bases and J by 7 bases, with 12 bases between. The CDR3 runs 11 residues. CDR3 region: CASRLGWEQYF. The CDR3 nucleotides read TGCGCCAGCCGCCTAGGGTGGGAGCAGTACTTC.

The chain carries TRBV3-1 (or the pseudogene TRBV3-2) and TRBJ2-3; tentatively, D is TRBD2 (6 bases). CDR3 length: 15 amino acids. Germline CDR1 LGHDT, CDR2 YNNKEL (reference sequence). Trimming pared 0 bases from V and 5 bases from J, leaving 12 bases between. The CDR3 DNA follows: TGTGCCAGCAGCCAAGATATTGGGGGAGGAGATACGCAGTATTTT. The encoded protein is CASSQDIGGGDTQYF.

For the CDR3, the DNA is TGTGCCTGGAGTTTTATGGGGAATGAGCAGTTCTTC. This gives the protein CAWSFMGNEQFF. This chain connects TRBV30 to TRBJ2-1; D remains unclear. The germline V gene encodes CDR1 GTSNPN and CDR2 SVGIG (reference sequence). CDR3 size: 12 residues. V was pared by 2 bases and J by 7 bases, with 9 bases between. Variable domain in full (rest from reference TRBV30 and TRBJ2-1): SQTIHQWPATLVQPVGSPLSLECTVEGTSNPNLYWYRQAAGRGLQLLFYSVGIGQISSEVPQNLSASRPQDRQFILSSKKLLLSDSGFYLCAWSFMGNEQFFGPGTRLTVL.

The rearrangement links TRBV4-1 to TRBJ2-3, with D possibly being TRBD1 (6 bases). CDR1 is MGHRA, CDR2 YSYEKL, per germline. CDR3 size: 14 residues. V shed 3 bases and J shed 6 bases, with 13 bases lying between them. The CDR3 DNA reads TGCGCCAGCAGCCAGCCACAGGGTTGGGATACGCAGTATTTT. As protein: CASSQPQGWDTQYF.

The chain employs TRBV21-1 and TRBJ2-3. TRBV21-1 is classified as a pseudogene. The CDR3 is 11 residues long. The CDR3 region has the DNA TGTGCCGGCAACCTCGGCGATACGCAGTATTTT. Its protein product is CAGNLGDTQYF.

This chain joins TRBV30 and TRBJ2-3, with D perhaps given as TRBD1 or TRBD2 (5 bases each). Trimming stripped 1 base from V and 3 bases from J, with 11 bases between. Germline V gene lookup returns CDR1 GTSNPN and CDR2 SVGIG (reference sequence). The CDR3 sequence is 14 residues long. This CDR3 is CAWSGGVGTDTQYF. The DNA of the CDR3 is TGTGCCTGGAGTGGAGGGGTGGGGACAGATACGCAGTATTTT. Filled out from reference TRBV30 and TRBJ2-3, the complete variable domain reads SQTIHQWPATLVQPVGSPLSLECTVEGTSNPNLYWYRQAAGRGLQLLFYSVGIGQISSEVPQNLSASRPQDRQFILSSKKLLLSDSGFYLCAWSGGVGTDTQYFGPGTRLTVL.

The CDR3 region is CASSLSGVGSNYGYTF. CDR3 nucleotide sequence: TGTGCCAGCAGCTTAAGCGGCGTTGGCAGTAACTATGGCTACACCTTC. V usage is TRBV7-2 and J usage is TRBJ1-2; D remains ambiguous. The germline V and J ends were trimmed by 2 bases and 1 base, with 14 bases remaining between them. Germline CDR1 reads SGHTA; CDR2 reads FQGNSA. CDR3 length: 16 residues. The full variable domain, in which reference TRBV7-2 and TRBJ1-2 provide the parts outside the CDR3, is GAGVSQSPSNKVTEKGKDVELRCDPISGHTALYWYRQSLGQGLEFLIYFQGNSAPDKSGLPSDRFSAERTGGSVSTLTIQRTQQEDSAVYLCASSLSGVGSNYGYTFGSGTRLTVV.

CDR3 DNA: TGTGCCAGCAGCCAAGATCCCTTCTTAGGGGGAGCTTTCTTT. Translation gives CASSQDPFLGGAFF. The rearrangement links TRBV3-1 (or the pseudogene TRBV3-2) to TRBJ1-1; perhaps TRBD1 as D (6 bases). The ends were cut back, 0 bases at V and 10 bases at J, with 15 bases in the middle. CDR1 is LGHDT, CDR2 YNNKEL, per germline (reference sequence). The length of the CDR3 is 14 residues.

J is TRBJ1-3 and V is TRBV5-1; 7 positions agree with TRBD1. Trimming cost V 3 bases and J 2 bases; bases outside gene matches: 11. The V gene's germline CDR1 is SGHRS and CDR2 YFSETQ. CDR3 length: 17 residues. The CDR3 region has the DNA TGCGCCAGCAGCTCAGCCTACCTACAGGGGACTGGAAACACCATATATTTT. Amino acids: CASSSAYLQGTGNTIYF.

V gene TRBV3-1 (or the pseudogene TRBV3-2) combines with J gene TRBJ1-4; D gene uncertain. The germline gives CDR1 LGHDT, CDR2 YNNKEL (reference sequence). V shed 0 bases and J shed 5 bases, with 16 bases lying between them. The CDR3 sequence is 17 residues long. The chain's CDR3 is CASSQDRQALVNEKLFF. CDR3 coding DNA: TGTGCCAGCAGCCAAGATCGCCAGGCCCTCGTGAATGAAAAACTGTTTTTT.

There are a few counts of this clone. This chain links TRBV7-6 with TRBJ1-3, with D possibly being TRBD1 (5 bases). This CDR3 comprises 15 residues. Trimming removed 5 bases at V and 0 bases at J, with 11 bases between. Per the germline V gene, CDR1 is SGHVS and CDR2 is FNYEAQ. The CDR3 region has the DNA TGTGCCAGCAGCCCCCAGGGAGGCTCTGGAAACACCATATATTTT. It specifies CASSPQGGSGNTIYF.

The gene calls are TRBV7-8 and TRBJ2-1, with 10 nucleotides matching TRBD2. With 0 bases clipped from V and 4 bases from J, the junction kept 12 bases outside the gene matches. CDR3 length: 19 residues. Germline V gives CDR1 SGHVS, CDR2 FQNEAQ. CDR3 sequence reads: CASSLAGLAGASRYNEQFF. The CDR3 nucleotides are TGTGCCAGCAGCTTAGCAGGGCTAGCGGGGGCCTCCAGGTACAATGAGCAGTTCTTC.

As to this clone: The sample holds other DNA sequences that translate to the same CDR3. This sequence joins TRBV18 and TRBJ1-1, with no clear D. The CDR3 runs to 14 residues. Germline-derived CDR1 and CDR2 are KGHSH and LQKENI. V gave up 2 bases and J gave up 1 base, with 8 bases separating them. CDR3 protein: CASSPSRENTEAFF. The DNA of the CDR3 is TGTGCCAGCTCACCATCGAGGGAGAACACTGAAGCTTTCTTT.

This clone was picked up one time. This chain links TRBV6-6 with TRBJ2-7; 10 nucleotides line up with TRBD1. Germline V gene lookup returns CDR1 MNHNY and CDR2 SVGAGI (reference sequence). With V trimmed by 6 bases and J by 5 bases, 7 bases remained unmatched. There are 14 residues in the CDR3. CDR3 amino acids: CASRTRDRGNEQYF. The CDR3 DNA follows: TGTGCCAGCAGAACGCGGGACAGGGGCAACGAGCAGTACTTC.

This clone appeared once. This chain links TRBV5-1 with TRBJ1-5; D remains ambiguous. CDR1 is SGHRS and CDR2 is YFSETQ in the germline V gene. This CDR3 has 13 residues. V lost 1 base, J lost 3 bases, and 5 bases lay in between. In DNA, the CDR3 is TGCGCCAGCAGCTTGTCAACCAATCAGCCCCAGCATTTT. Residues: CASSLSTNQPQHF.

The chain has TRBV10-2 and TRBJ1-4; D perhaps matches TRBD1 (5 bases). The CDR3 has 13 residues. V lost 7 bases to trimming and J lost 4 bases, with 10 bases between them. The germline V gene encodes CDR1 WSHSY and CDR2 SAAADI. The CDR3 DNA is TGCGCCAGCACAGGGTCCCTTAATGAAAAACTGTTTTTT. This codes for CASTGSLNEKLFF.

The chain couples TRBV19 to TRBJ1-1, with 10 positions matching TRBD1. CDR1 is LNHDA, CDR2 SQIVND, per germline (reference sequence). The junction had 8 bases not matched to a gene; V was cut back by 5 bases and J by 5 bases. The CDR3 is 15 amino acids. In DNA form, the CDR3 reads TGTGCCAGTAGTGAGGGGGACAGGGGATGGACTGAAGCTTTCTTT. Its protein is CASSEGDRGWTEAFF. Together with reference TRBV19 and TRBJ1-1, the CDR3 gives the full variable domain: DGGITQSPKYLFRKEGQNVTLSCEQNLNHDAMYWYRQDPGQGLRLIYYSQIVNDFQKGDIAEGYSVSREKKESFPLTVTSAQKNPTAFYLCASSEGDRGWTEAFFGQGTRLTVV.

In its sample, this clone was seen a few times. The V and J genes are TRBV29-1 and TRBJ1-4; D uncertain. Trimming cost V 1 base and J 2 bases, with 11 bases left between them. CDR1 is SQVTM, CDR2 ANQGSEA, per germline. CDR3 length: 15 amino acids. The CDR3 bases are TGCAGCGTTGAAGCCACCGGGGATACTAATGAAAAACTGTTTTTT. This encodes CSVEATGDTNEKLFF.

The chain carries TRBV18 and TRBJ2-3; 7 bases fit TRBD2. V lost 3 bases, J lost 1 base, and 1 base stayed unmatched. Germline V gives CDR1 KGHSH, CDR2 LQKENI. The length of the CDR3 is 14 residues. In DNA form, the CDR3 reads TGTGCCAGCTCACCGACTAGCCGCACAGATACGCAGTATTTT. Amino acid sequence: CASSPTSRTDTQYF.

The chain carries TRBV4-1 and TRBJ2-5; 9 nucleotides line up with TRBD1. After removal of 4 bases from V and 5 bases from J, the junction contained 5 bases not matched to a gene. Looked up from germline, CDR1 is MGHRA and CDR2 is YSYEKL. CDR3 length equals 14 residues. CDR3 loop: CASSPHRGRETQYF. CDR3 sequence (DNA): TGCGCCAGCAGCCCCCACAGGGGGCGGGAGACCCAGTACTTC.

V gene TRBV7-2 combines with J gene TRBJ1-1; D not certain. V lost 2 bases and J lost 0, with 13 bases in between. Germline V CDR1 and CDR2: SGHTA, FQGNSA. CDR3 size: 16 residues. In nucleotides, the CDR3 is TGTGCCAGCAGCTTACAGGAAGCTACTATGAACACTGAAGCTTTCTTT. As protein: CASSLQEATMNTEAFF.